This entry lists 12 T cell receptor beta chains sequenced from one sample in a study of blood T cell repertoires in COVID-19 (dated by TCRdb to about 2020). Receptor amplification or capture employed the immunoSEQ multiplex PCR assay. TCRdb's version of the immuneACCESS table is confined to in-frame rearrangements and falls short of the full clone set. An unresolved V gene accounts for under half of the shortfall where checked; the remainder is of unknown origin. The table for this sample lists more than 200,000 clones; around 84% of them were counted only once. Clones ranked in the top ten supply 10% to 13% of the sample. Sequencing was done on a sample of peripheral blood. The receptors were gathered from a woman older than 75 with COVID-19, enrolled during active disease.

The chain recombines TRBV19 with TRBJ1-6, with D unresolved. This CDR3 spans 12 amino acids. The germline gives CDR1 LNHDA, CDR2 SQIVND (reference sequence). Trimming shortened V by 6 bases and J by 7 bases, and 7 bases separated the two germline ends. The CDR3 coding sequence is TGTGCCAGTAGCGAGATAAATTCACCCCTCCACTTT. This sequence encodes CASSEINSPLHF.

The chain uses TRBV24-1 and TRBJ1-4; TRBD1 agrees at 7 bases. CDR3 length: 15 amino acids. CDR1 and CDR2 from the germline V gene are KGHDR and SFDVKD. Unmatched junction bases numbered 4, after V lost 4 bases and J lost 3 bases. The CDR3 loop is CATSDSGTANEKLFF. The CDR3 bases are TGTGCCACCAGTGACTCTGGGACAGCTAATGAAAAACTGTTTTTT.

The rearrangement uses TRBV5-8 and TRBJ2-5; 9 bases align to TRBD2. The germline V gene has CDR1 SGHTS and CDR2 YDEGEE. V lost 5 bases and J lost 0; bases outside the gene matches: 11. This CDR3 spans 17 amino acids. Written as DNA, the CDR3 is TGTGCCAGCAGTCCTGGGCTAGCGGGGTCGTACCAAGAGACCCAGTACTTC. Its translation: CASSPGLAGSYQETQYF.

V gene TRBV11-2 combines with J gene TRBJ1-6; D uncertain. The CDR3 runs 15 residues. V gave up 3 bases and J gave up 7 bases, with 13 bases separating them. Per germline, CDR1 SGHAT and CDR2 FQNNGV. Here the CDR3 DNA reads TGTGCCAGCAGCTTCTATGTCCAGGCAAATTCACCCCTCCACTTT. This encodes CASSFYVQANSPLHF.

The rearrangement uses TRBV4-1 and TRBJ1-5, with a tentative D call TRBD1 (5 bases). The CDR3 loop spans 16 amino acids. The germline V and J ends were trimmed by 1 base and 0 bases, with 10 bases remaining between them. Germline lookup yields CDR1 MGHRA and CDR2 YSYEKL. The CDR3 reads CASSQGQGYSNQPQHF. In DNA form, the CDR3 reads TGCGCCAGCAGCCAAGGCCAGGGCTATAGCAATCAGCCCCAGCATTTT.

J is TRBJ1-1 and V is TRBV18, with D possibly TRBD1 on 5 matching bases. The ends were cut back, 6 bases at V and 0 bases at J, with 8 bases in the middle. CDR3 length: 13 residues. CDR1 and CDR2 from the germline V gene are KGHSH and LQKENI. The CDR3 sequence: CASSDSMNTEAFF. The CDR3, as DNA: TGTGCCAGCTCCGACAGTATGAACACTGAAGCTTTCTTT.

This sequence joins TRBV19 and TRBJ1-5; a weak D match, TRBD1 (5 bases). Trimming cost V 3 bases and J 5 bases, with 11 bases left between them. Germline CDR1 is LNHDA and CDR2 is SQIVND (reference sequence). The CDR3 covers 14 residues. In DNA, the CDR3 is TGTGCCAGTAGTATGCGGGGGGGTGATCAGCCCCAGCATTTT. As protein: CASSMRGGDQPQHF. Complete variable domain (other parts from reference TRBV19 and TRBJ1-5): DGGITQSPKYLFRKEGQNVTLSCEQNLNHDAMYWYRQDPGQGLRLIYYSQIVNDFQKGDIAEGYSVSREKKESFPLTVTSAQKNPTAFYLCASSMRGGDQPQHFGDGTRLSIL.

This clone was detected once. One end of the junction varies from germline; a read error may be responsible. The CDR3 DNA is TGTGCCAGCAGTGACTCTGACAGGGGGCTTAACGAGCAGTACTTC. Encoded protein: CASSDSDRGLNEQYF. The chain joins TRBV6-2 or TRBV6-3 to TRBJ2-7; TRBD1 matches 10 bases. The CDR3 totals 15 residues. Germline V gene data show CDR1 as MNHEY and CDR2 as SVGEGT.

The rearrangement uses TRBV18 and TRBJ2-7, with a weak D call TRBD1 (6 bases). Germline values: CDR1 KGHSH, CDR2 LQKENI. Trimming removed 6 bases at V and 3 bases at J, with 12 bases between. The CDR3 spans 13 residues. The CDR3 region is CASSQGQNYEQYF. CDR3 nucleotides: TGTGCCAGCTCGCAAGGACAGAACTACGAGCAGTACTTC.

The chain carries TRBV2 and TRBJ1-2, with D possibly being TRBD1 (6 bases). CDR3 length equals 13 residues. CDR1 is SNHLY and CDR2 is FYNNEI in the germline V gene. V dropped 7 bases and J dropped 7 bases, with 16 bases sitting between them. The CDR3 loop is CASIRDTALGYTF. The CDR3 region has the DNA TGTGCCAGCATTCGGGACACTGCTCTTGGCTACACCTTC.

This chain uses TRBV2 with TRBJ2-2; TRBD1 aligns across 8 bases. J gave up 1 base and V 6 bases, and 1 base lay outside the gene matches. CDR1 SNHLY and CDR2 FYNNEI come from the germline V gene. The CDR3 extends over 14 amino acids. This CDR3 reads CASRGQGNTGELFF. For the CDR3, the DNA is TGTGCCAGCAGAGGACAGGGGAACACCGGGGAGCTGTTTTTT. The full variable domain, completed using reference TRBV2 and TRBJ2-2, is EPEVTQTPSHQVTQMGQEVILRCVPISNHLYFYWYRQILGQKVEFLVSFYNNEISEKSEIFDDQFSVERPDGSNFTLKIRSTKLEDSAMYFCASRGQGNTGELFFGEGSRLTVL.

The CDR3 DNA reads as TGTGCCAGCAGCGACAGGGGCGCGGGTCCTAGTAATTCACCCCTCCACTTT. Translation gives CASSDRGAGPSNSPLHF. The V gene is TRBV7-8, the J gene TRBJ1-6; TRBD1 matches 8 bases. The junction had 12 bases not matched to a gene; V was cut back by 5 bases and J by 6 bases. Germline CDR1 is SGHVS and CDR2 is FQNEAQ. The CDR3 sequence is 17 residues long.